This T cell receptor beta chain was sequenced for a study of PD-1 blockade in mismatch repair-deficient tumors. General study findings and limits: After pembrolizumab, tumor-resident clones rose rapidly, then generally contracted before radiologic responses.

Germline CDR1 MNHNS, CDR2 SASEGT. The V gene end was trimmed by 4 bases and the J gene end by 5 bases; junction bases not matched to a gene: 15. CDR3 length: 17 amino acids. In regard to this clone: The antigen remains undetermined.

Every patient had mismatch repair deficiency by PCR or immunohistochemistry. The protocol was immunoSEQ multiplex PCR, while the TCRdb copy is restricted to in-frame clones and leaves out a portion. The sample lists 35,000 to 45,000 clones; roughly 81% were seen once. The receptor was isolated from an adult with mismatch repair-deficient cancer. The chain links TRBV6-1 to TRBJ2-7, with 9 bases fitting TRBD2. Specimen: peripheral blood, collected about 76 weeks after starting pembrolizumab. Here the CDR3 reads CASSASRGLAGKHEQYF. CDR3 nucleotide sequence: TGTGCCAGCAGTGCCTCTAGAGGGCTAGCGGGAAAGCACGAGCAGTACTTC.